The 27 T cell receptor beta chains listed next were all sequenced from one sample in a study of T cells in Graves' hyperthyroidism and ophthalmopathy. TCR beta CDR3 sequences were amplified from RNA transcripts. The HTBI primer set drove a first-round RT-PCR of the TCR CDR3. Each CDR3 protein gets one entry after TCRdb re-called the multiplex PCR reads with MiXCR. The table lists 350,000 to 450,000 distinct CDR3 sequences, about 15% of them singletons. Input material: blood. The receptor set was obtained from a woman aged 55-69 years with Graves' hyperthyroidism.

This clonotype came up a few times. The genes are TRBV12-3 or TRBV12-4 and TRBJ2-1; 8 bases agree with TRBD2. After removal of 5 bases from V and 0 bases from J, the junction contained 6 bases not matched to a gene. The CDR3 is made up of 16 amino acids. This CDR3 is CASSGTSASSYNEQFF. CDR3 sequence (DNA): TGTGCCAGCAGTGGGACTAGTGCAAGCTCCTACAATGAGCAGTTCTTC.

The rearrangement uses TRBV19 and TRBJ1-6; 7 bases match TRBD1. Germline V gives CDR1 LNHDA, CDR2 SQIVND (reference sequence). J gave up 7 bases and V 5 bases, and 8 bases lay outside the gene matches. The CDR3 spans 15 residues. CDR3 protein: CASSETGPGNSPLHF. The CDR3 region has the DNA TGTGCCAGTAGTGAGACAGGGCCGGGGAATTCACCCCTCCACTTT. The full variable domain, rest sourced from reference TRBV19 and TRBJ1-6, is DGGITQSPKYLFRKEGQNVTLSCEQNLNHDAMYWYRQDPGQGLRLIYYSQIVNDFQKGDIAEGYSVSREKKESFPLTVTSAQKNPTAFYLCASSETGPGNSPLHFGNGTRLTVT.

This clonotype was found a few times. This chain joins TRBV9 and TRBJ2-1; D may be TRBD2 (5 bases). The CDR3 has 13 amino acids. Germline CDR1 reads SGDLS; CDR2 reads YYNGEE. V was shortened by 5 bases and J by 5 bases, with 11 bases between the two germline ends. CDR3 amino acids: CASRDLADNEQFF. The CDR3 nucleotides are TGTGCCAGCAGAGATCTAGCCGACAATGAGCAGTTCTTC.

There are many counts of this clonotype. The V call is TRBV2, the J call TRBJ2-7; D is possibly TRBD1 (6 bases). V lost 4 bases to trimming and J lost 2 bases, with 15 bases between them. This CDR3 spans 15 amino acids. The V gene's germline CDR1 is SNHLY and CDR2 FYNNEI. The CDR3 DNA sequence: TGTGCCAGCAGTGGTCAGGACAGAAAAACCTACGAGCAGTACTTC. This gives the protein CASSGQDRKTYEQYF.

This chain links TRBV20-1 with TRBJ1-5; 7 bases are shared with TRBD1. CDR3 length equals 14 residues. V dropped 4 bases and J dropped 6; count of bases not matched to a gene: 9. Germline V gene lookup returns CDR1 DFQATT and CDR2 SNEGSKA (reference sequence). The CDR3 nucleotides are TGCAGTGCTATGATAGACAGGGAGGGTCAGCCCCAGCATTTT. Translation gives CSAMIDREGQPQHF.

The CDR3 reads CSARALDQETQYF. The CDR3 DNA sequence: TGCAGTGCTAGAGCACTGGATCAAGAGACCCAGTACTTC. The V and J genes are TRBV20-1 and TRBJ2-5; D unresolved. V was pared by 1 base and J by 2 bases, with 8 bases between. CDR1 DFQATT and CDR2 SNEGSKA come from the germline V gene (reference sequence). CDR3 length: 13 amino acids.

This clonotype has at least ten counts. The V call is TRBV7-9, the J call TRBJ1-3; D call uncertain. Deletions cut 5 bases from V and 0 bases from J, with 8 bases between. CDR3 length: 14 residues. Germline V gene sequence: CDR1 SEHNR, CDR2 FQNEAQ (reference sequence). The CDR3 here is CASSPDLSGNTIYF. The CDR3 DNA follows: TGTGCCAGCAGCCCGGACCTCTCTGGAAACACCATATATTTT.

This clonotype was detected only a few times. The chain joins TRBV28 to TRBJ2-1; no firm D call. Trimming removed 0 bases from V and 5 bases from J, with 5 bases in between. CDR3 length: 13 residues. Germline CDR1 reads MDHEN; CDR2 reads SYDVKM. CDR3 protein: CASSLWGNNEQFF. For the CDR3, the DNA is TGTGCCAGCAGTTTATGGGGGAACAATGAGCAGTTCTTC.

This clonotype was seen many times. The rearrangement joins TRBV20-1 to TRBJ2-2; D uncertain. From germline, CDR1 is DFQATT and CDR2 SNEGSKA (reference sequence). The CDR3 totals 16 residues. Trimming removed 0 bases from V and 1 base from J, with 12 bases in between. The CDR3 spells CSARESPYGNTGELFF. DNA of the CDR3: TGCAGTGCTAGAGAATCCCCCTATGGGAACACCGGGGAGCTGTTTTTT.

The rearrangement uses TRBV4-1 and TRBJ2-1, with 9 positions matching TRBD2. This CDR3 has 17 residues. CDR1 MGHRA and CDR2 YSYEKL come from the germline V gene. V dropped 2 bases and J dropped 7; count of bases not matched to a gene: 12. DNA of the CDR3: TGCGCCAGCAGCCAACATCCCGGGACTAGCCTTTGGAATGAGCAGTTCTTC. Residues: CASSQHPGTSLWNEQFF.

Notes on this clonotype: This may stem from a read error, because a much larger clone lies one nucleotide away. The V gene is TRBV18, the J gene TRBJ2-3; 9 bases map to TRBD2. V shed 0 bases, J shed 4 bases, and the junction held 2 bases outside the gene matches. The CDR3 spans 15 residues. Germline V gene lookup returns CDR1 KGHSH and CDR2 LQKENI. CDR3 nucleotides: TGTGCCAGCTCACCACCGCTAGCGGGATCAGATACGCAGTATTTT. Translated: CASSPPLAGSDTQYF.

The CDR3 region has the DNA TGTGCTAGTTTAACGACGAACACTGAAGCTTTCTTT. Its translation: CASLTTNTEAFF. The gene calls are TRBV12-5 and TRBJ1-1; unclear D gene. Germline CDR1 reads LGHNT; CDR2 reads FRNRAP. The length of the CDR3 is 12 residues. The V and J ends lost 8 bases and 1 base respectively, with 8 bases between them.

This clonotype showed up many times. This chain uses TRBV5-8 with TRBJ2-5; D is ambiguous. The CDR3 extends over 13 amino acids. Per germline, CDR1 SGHTS and CDR2 YDEGEE. V lost 3 bases to trimming and J lost 5 bases, with 11 bases between them. As DNA, the CDR3 is TGTGCCAGCAGCTGGCAGGTGGGGGAGACCCAGTACTTC. The encoded protein is CASSWQVGETQYF. The full variable domain, completed using reference TRBV5-8 and TRBJ2-5, is EAGVTQSPTHLIKTRGQQATLRCSPISGHTSVYWYQQALGLGLQFLLWYDEGEERNRGNFPPRFSGRQFPNYSSELNVNALELEDSALYLCASSWQVGETQYFGPGTRLLVL.

The chain joins TRBV20-1 to TRBJ2-5; D is perhaps TRBD2 (5 bases). V was clipped by 5 bases and J by 7 bases, with 20 bases between them. This CDR3 contains 14 residues. Germline assignment: CDR1 DFQATT and CDR2 SNEGSKA (reference sequence). CDR3 bases: TGCAGTGCTTCCCCCTCAGGCTACCGGGGGACCCAGTACTTC. It specifies CSASPSGYRGTQYF.

The V and J genes are TRBV4-1 and TRBJ2-3; the match to TRBD2 covers 7 bases. Germline values: CDR1 MGHRA, CDR2 YSYEKL. The CDR3 totals 21 residues. Trimming at V came to 4 bases and at J to 2 bases, leaving 24 bases not matched to a gene. CDR3 amino acids: CASSPLSASGLFWEDTDTQYF. The CDR3 nucleotides read TGCGCCAGCAGCCCACTATCGGCTAGCGGATTATTTTGGGAGGACACAGATACGCAGTATTTT.

This clonotype was observed a handful of times. The rearrangement uses TRBV6-1 and TRBJ1-6, with D possibly being TRBD1 (5 bases). V was trimmed by 7 bases and J by 7 bases, leaving 11 bases between them. CDR1 and CDR2 from the germline V gene are MNHNS and SASEGT. CDR3 length equals 13 residues. This CDR3 reads CASNDRENSPLHF. CDR3 nucleotide sequence: TGTGCCAGCAACGACAGAGAAAATTCACCCCTCCACTTT.

This clonotype was counted many times. The chain has TRBV7-8 and TRBJ2-1; TRBD2 matches at 9 bases. Looked up from germline, CDR1 is SGHVS and CDR2 is FQNEAQ. Losses at the gene ends were 1 base for V and 9 bases for J; bases not matched to a gene: 7. This CDR3 contains 15 residues. CDR3 nucleotide sequence: TGTGCCAGCAGCTTAGTTGGCGGGAGGGCCTCTGAGCAGTTCTTC. This gives the protein CASSLVGGRASEQFF.

Many counts were recorded for this clonotype. This chain uses TRBV27 with TRBJ2-3; the match to TRBD2 covers 9 bases. In germline, CDR1 is MNHEY, CDR2 SMNVEV (reference sequence). Germline trimming cut 6 bases from V and 7 bases from J; bases unmatched to any gene: 14. The CDR3 is made up of 16 amino acids. CDR3 DNA: TGTGCCAGCAGAGTCGGCCCGGGACTAGCCGTAAATACGCAGTATTTT. Translating it yields CASRVGPGLAVNTQYF.

There are many counts of this clonotype. The chain couples TRBV7-8 to TRBJ1-3; no definite D call. Germline V CDR1 and CDR2: SGHVS, FQNEAQ. The V and J ends lost 3 bases and 4 bases respectively, with 19 bases between them. The CDR3 sequence is 17 residues long. The CDR3 here is CASSLVGSSSGGNTIYF. The CDR3 nucleotides are TGTGCCAGCAGCTTGGTCGGCAGCTCCTCGGGGGGAAACACCATATATTTT.

This clonotype was detected only a few times. This chain joins TRBV20-1 and TRBJ1-2, with D tentatively TRBD1 (6 bases). Looked up from germline, CDR1 is DFQATT and CDR2 is SNEGSKA (reference sequence). This CDR3 comprises 15 residues. The germline V and J ends were trimmed by 3 bases and 3 bases, with 17 bases remaining between them. Here the CDR3 reads CSARRTGAGDYGYTF. The CDR3 DNA reads TGCAGTGCTAGGCGAACGGGGGCCGGGGACTATGGCTACACCTTC.

This clonotype has just a few counts. This chain uses TRBV4-1 with TRBJ2-1; D is unclear. The last part of the DNA fits TRBJ2-7 better; the J call may be wrong. This CDR3 has 16 residues. CDR1 MGHRA and CDR2 YSYEKL come from the germline V gene. This chain's CDR3 is CASSQVPRRSYNEQYF. CDR3 nucleotide sequence: TGCGCCAGCAGCCAAGTGCCACGTCGCTCCTACAATGAGCAGTACTTC.

This clonotype was observed many times. At one boundary the junction diverges from the germline segment, which might be a read error. The genes are TRBV12-3 or TRBV12-4 and TRBJ1-5; D is possibly TRBD1 (6 bases). The length of the CDR3 is 16 residues. The CDR3 here is CANSFEGGDTGQPQHF. The CDR3 DNA is TGTGCCAACAGTTTCGAAGGGGGGGATACGGGACAGCCCCAGCATTTT.

This clonotype was seen many times. CDR3 nucleotide sequence: TGTGCCAGCAGTTTCGGACAGTCAACGCAGCCCCAGCATTTT. Encoded protein: CASSFGQSTQPQHF. The chain recombines TRBV27 with TRBJ1-5, with a tentative D call TRBD1 (6 bases). The length of the CDR3 is 14 residues. From germline, CDR1 is MNHEY and CDR2 SMNVEV (reference sequence). With 3 bases removed from V and 7 bases from J, the gap between germline ends came to 13 bases.

The rearrangement links TRBV11-1 to TRBJ2-5, with 11 bases lining up with TRBD1. V lost 5 bases to trimming and J lost 2 bases; unmatched junction nucleotides: 7. There are 16 residues in the CDR3. Germline-derived CDR1 and CDR2 are SGHAT and FQDESV (reference sequence). The CDR3 DNA sequence: TGTGCCAGCAGCCGCGGACAGGGGGCCTTACAAGAGACCCAGTACTTC. It is translated as CASSRGQGALQETQYF.

The V and J genes are TRBV29-1 and TRBJ2-1; the D gene is possibly TRBD1 (6 bases). This CDR3 has 13 residues. Germline CDR1 reads SQVTM; CDR2 reads ANQGSEA. V was shortened by 2 bases and J by 2 bases, with 7 bases between the two germline ends. CDR3 bases: TGCAGCGTTGAACGGACAGCCTACAATGAGCAGTTCTTC. Protein sequence: CSVERTAYNEQFF.

This chain connects TRBV29-1 to TRBJ2-7, with D perhaps TRBD1 (6 bases). Germline assignment: CDR1 SQVTM and CDR2 ANQGSEA. Trimming removed 6 bases at V and 2 bases at J, with 11 bases between. CDR3 length: 12 amino acids. CDR3 bases: TGCAGCGTACTCGGACAGACCTACGAGCAGTACTTC. This codes for CSVLGQTYEQYF.

The chain is built from TRBV7-3 and TRBJ2-3; 11 bases match TRBD2. Unmatched junction bases numbered 3, after V lost 4 bases and J lost 6 bases. The CDR3 spans 14 residues. Germline CDR1 is SGHTA and CDR2 is FQGTGA. The CDR3 is CASSYSGRGDTQYF. The CDR3 DNA reads as TGTGCCAGCAGCTATAGCGGGAGGGGGGATACGCAGTATTTT.